The 12 T cell receptor beta chains in this list originate from one sample, sequenced in a study of pediatric ulcerative colitis. Measured with immunoSEQ multiplex PCR; TCRdb has only the in-frame clones, and not every one. The data contain 65,000 or so clones, 86% of them singletons. The sample comprised blood. The receptors originated from a boy under 18 with severe ulcerative colitis.

The CDR3 loop reads CASSLLRLAGRDEQFF. DNA of the CDR3: TGTGCCAGCAGTTTATTGCGGCTAGCGGGGCGGGATGAGCAGTTCTTC. This chain links TRBV27 with TRBJ2-1; 9 nucleotides match TRBD2. Per the germline V gene, CDR1 is MNHEY and CDR2 is SMNVEV (reference sequence). Trimming at V came to 1 base and at J to 8 bases, leaving 9 bases not matched to a gene. The CDR3 consists of 16 residues.

J is TRBJ2-1 and V is TRBV6-5, with 12 bases fitting TRBD2. There are 14 residues in the CDR3. V was pared by 5 bases and J by 4 bases, with 0 bases of the junction left unmatched. The V gene's germline CDR1 is MNHEY and CDR2 SVGAGI. The CDR3 DNA is TGTGCCAGCAGTGGGACTAGCGGGTACAATGAGCAGTTCTTC. The encoded protein is CASSGTSGYNEQFF.

This sequence joins TRBV27 and TRBJ1-1, with TRBD1 matching over 7 bases. Germline V gene sequence: CDR1 MNHEY, CDR2 SMNVEV (reference sequence). Trimming cost V 5 bases and J 2 bases; bases outside gene matches: 5. The CDR3 contains 14 residues. CDR3 nucleotide sequence: TGTGCCAGCAGTATCGGACAGGCTAACACTGAAGCTTTCTTT. It is translated as CASSIGQANTEAFF.

The chain links TRBV7-2 to TRBJ2-1; TRBD1 might be the D (7 bases). CDR1 is SGHTA, CDR2 FQGNSA, per germline. V was clipped by 7 bases and J by 6 bases, with 22 bases between them. This CDR3 has 16 residues. The CDR3 region is CASTPRQAGGSNEQFF. For the CDR3, the DNA is TGTGCCAGCACCCCACGTCAGGCAGGGGGGAGCAATGAGCAGTTCTTC.

The genes are TRBV30 and TRBJ2-1; D unresolved. In germline, CDR1 is GTSNPN, CDR2 SVGIG (reference sequence). Trimming shortened V by 0 bases and J by 2 bases, and 8 bases separated the two germline ends. The CDR3 runs 14 residues. In nucleotides, the CDR3 is TGTGCCTGGAGTGTACTTGGAGCCTACAATGAGCAGTTCTTC. It codes for CAWSVLGAYNEQFF. Complete variable domain (other parts from reference TRBV30 and TRBJ2-1): SQTIHQWPATLVQPVGSPLSLECTVEGTSNPNLYWYRQAAGRGLQLLFYSVGIGQISSEVPQNLSASRPQDRQFILSSKKLLLSDSGFYLCAWSVLGAYNEQFFGPGTRLTVL.

The chain joins TRBV27 to TRBJ2-2, with D possibly being TRBD1 (6 bases). Germline V gene data show CDR1 as MNHEY and CDR2 as SMNVEV (reference sequence). The V end was cut by 7 bases, the J end by 1 base, with 13 bases between. The CDR3 has 15 residues. The CDR3 loop reads CASTPDRENTGELFF. The DNA for the CDR3 is TGTGCCAGCACCCCGGACAGAGAGAACACCGGGGAGCTGTTTTTT.

As DNA, the CDR3 is TGTGCCACCAGCACCGGGACAGAATACGAGCAGTACTTC. Translated, it gives CATSTGTEYEQYF. V usage is TRBV15 and J usage is TRBJ2-7; the match to TRBD1 covers 7 bases. Unmatched junction bases numbered 4, after V lost 4 bases and J lost 4 bases. Per the germline V gene, CDR1 is LNHNV and CDR2 is YYDKDF (reference sequence). The CDR3 totals 13 residues.

The V call is TRBV10-3, the J call TRBJ1-4, with 7 bases fitting TRBD1. The CDR3 is 13 residues long. Germline V gene data show CDR1 as ENHRY and CDR2 as SYGVKD. Trimming cost V 10 bases and J 5 bases; bases outside gene matches: 7. CDR3 nucleotide sequence: TGTGCCACCGCCGGGACAGTAAATGAAAAACTGTTTTTT. This encodes CATAGTVNEKLFF.

This chain links TRBV6-6 with TRBJ1-2; 7 bases match TRBD1. The germline V gene encodes CDR1 MNHNY and CDR2 SVGAGI (reference sequence). V shed 5 bases and J 7 bases; nucleotides not matched to a gene: 4. The CDR3 consists of 12 residues. The CDR3 DNA reads TGTGCCAGCAGTACTCACAGGGGTGGCTACACCTTC. Protein: CASSTHRGGYTF.

The V and J genes are TRBV12-5 and TRBJ2-3; 13 bases line up with TRBD2. J gave up 0 bases and V 6 bases, and 3 bases lay outside the gene matches. Germline V gives CDR1 LGHNT, CDR2 FRNRAP. The length of the CDR3 is 16 residues. Here the CDR3 reads CASGTGLAGSTDTQYF. In DNA, the CDR3 is TGTGCTAGTGGAACGGGACTAGCGGGGAGCACAGATACGCAGTATTTT.

The CDR3 DNA follows: TGTGCCAGCAGAGGGATCCGAGGGGTTGGCACTGAAGCTTTCTTT. This encodes CASRGIRGVGTEAFF. The chain recombines TRBV11-2 with TRBJ1-1; a weak D match, TRBD1 (5 bases). CDR3 size: 15 residues. The V gene lost 6 bases and the J gene lost 4 bases, with 18 bases spanning the gap. CDR1 and CDR2 (germline): SGHAT, FQNNGV.

This clone was detected only once. The chain couples TRBV6-1 to TRBJ2-7; D may be TRBD1 or TRBD2 (5 bases each). In germline, CDR1 is MNHNS, CDR2 SASEGT. This CDR3 region has 14 residues. The ends were cut back, 1 base at V and 3 bases at J, with 10 bases in the middle. CDR3 region: CASSEGGSLYEQYF. CDR3 nucleotide sequence: TGTGCCAGCAGTGAAGGGGGGTCCCTCTACGAGCAGTACTTC.